One and the same sample provided the 25 T cell receptor beta chains below, sequenced in a study of T cells after yellow fever vaccination (dated by TCRdb to the late 2010s). Interpreted using the paper, the treatment or condition label stands for: live attenuated yellow fever vaccine strain. The receptor library was made with 5' RACE. For sequencing, an Illumina HiSeq 2500 was employed. In-frame beta chains were kept once TCRdb had trimmed the public reads at Q25 with fastp and called clones with MiXCR. Entries are consolidated by CDR3 protein sequence, retaining the most common genes and DNA. Recorded for this sample are 75,000 to 100,000 distinct CDR3 sequences; 7.5% to 10% of them occurred a single time. Around 17% of the sample goes to the ten largest clones. The material sequenced was CD8+ T cells not binding an NS4B(214-222) dextramer, sorted from PBMCs, taken more than 14 days after the first yellow fever vaccination. The sample's cell subset or site, from its label and the paper: NS4B epitope dextramer-negative CD8 T cells. These receptors were obtained from a man between 18 and 35 years old who received the YFV17D yellow fever vaccine.

This chain connects TRBV6-5 to TRBJ1-2, with D unresolved. Trimming left V 2 bases short and J 8 bases short, with 9 bases between. The CDR3 is made up of 12 amino acids. Looked up from germline, CDR1 is MNHEY and CDR2 is SVGAGI. For the CDR3, the DNA is TGTGCCAGCAGTTACGGACCGGGAGGCTACACCTTC. Translating it yields CASSYGPGGYTF.

V gene TRBV4-3 combines with J gene TRBJ2-7; D is uncertain. The V end was cut by 0 bases, the J end by 0 bases, with 24 bases between. From germline, CDR1 is LGHNA and CDR2 YSLEER. This CDR3 has 20 amino acids. CDR3 DNA: TGCGCCAGCAGCCAAGACCCGCTTACTTTAATACCCGAAAGCTCCTACGAGCAGTACGTC. It yields the protein CASSQDPLTLIPESSYEQYV.

V is TRBV29-1 and J is TRBJ2-1; 10 bases are shared with TRBD2. CDR1 SQVTM and CDR2 ANQGSEA come from the germline V gene. CDR3 length: 16 residues. J gave up 6 bases and V 0 bases, and 8 bases lay outside the gene matches. This chain's CDR3 is CSVEDRKRGGLNEQFF. In nucleotides, the CDR3 is TGCAGCGTTGAAGACCGAAAGCGGGGGGGCCTCAATGAGCAGTTCTTC.

V and J are TRBV12-3 or TRBV12-4 and TRBJ2-7; possible D gene TRBD1, 6 bases. V gave up 6 bases and J gave up 0 bases, with 12 bases separating them. This CDR3 contains 14 residues. CDR3 nucleotides: TGTGCCAGCAGCCCGGACAGCATCTCCTACGAGCAGTACTTC. It translates to CASSPDSISYEQYF.

This clonotype was counted between two and nine times. V is TRBV4-3 and J is TRBJ2-1; no clear D. This CDR3 is built from 14 residues. Trimming cost V 1 base and J 2 bases, with 6 bases left between them. The germline V gene has CDR1 LGHNA and CDR2 YSLEER. The CDR3 here is CASSQGVAYNEQFF. The CDR3 DNA reads TGCGCCAGCAGCCAAGGGGTAGCCTACAATGAGCAGTTCTTC.

The rearrangement joins TRBV3-1 to TRBJ2-1; 10 bases align to TRBD2. The CDR3 covers 20 residues. Germline-derived CDR1 and CDR2 are LGHDT and YNNKEL (reference sequence). Trimming removed 3 bases from V and 6 bases from J; junction bases left unmatched: 20. CDR3 DNA sequence: TGTGCCAGCAGCCATCCCGTTTTCCGCTCTAGCGGGGGCCGATTCAATGAGCAGTTCTTC. It encodes CASSHPVFRSSGGRFNEQFF.

The chain couples TRBV27 to TRBJ2-1, with D maybe TRBD2 (6 bases). This CDR3 is 15 amino acids long. Trimming stripped 4 bases from V and 0 bases from J, with 10 bases between. Germline assignment: CDR1 MNHEY and CDR2 SMNVEV (reference sequence). This chain's CDR3 is CASSSGTHSYNEQFF. The CDR3 DNA is TGTGCCAGCAGTTCCGGGACTCACTCCTACAATGAGCAGTTCTTC.

The V gene is TRBV12-3 or TRBV12-4, the J gene TRBJ2-7, with a possible D match to TRBD1 (6 bases). Trimming shortened V by 6 bases and J by 2 bases, and 8 bases separated the two germline ends. The CDR3 extends over 12 amino acids. The CDR3 DNA reads as TGTGCCAGCAGCGAGGGGGCCTACGAGCAGTACGTC. Translated, it gives CASSEGAYEQYV.

This clonotype was detected a few times. V is TRBV7-9 and J is TRBJ2-7; 8 nucleotides agree with TRBD1. The CDR3 contains 14 residues. Per the germline V gene, CDR1 is SEHNR and CDR2 is FQNEAQ (reference sequence). Unmatched junction bases numbered 7, after V lost 5 bases and J lost 4 bases. DNA of the CDR3: TGTGCCAGCAGCACAGGGGGAACTGCTTACGAGCAGTACTTC. This codes for CASSTGGTAYEQYF.

The chain has TRBV7-2 and TRBJ1-5; D perhaps matches TRBD1 (5 bases). Germline values: CDR1 SGHTA, CDR2 FQGNSA. Deletions cut 4 bases from V and 1 base from J, with 14 bases between. This CDR3 contains 16 residues. CDR3 residues: CASSWGGATSNQPQHF. The CDR3 coding sequence is TGTGCCAGCAGCTGGGGCGGGGCGACGAGCAATCAGCCCCAGCATTTT. Variable domain in full (rest from reference TRBV7-2 and TRBJ1-5): GAGVSQSPSNKVTEKGKDVELRCDPISGHTALYWYRQSLGQGLEFLIYFQGNSAPDKSGLPSDRFSAERTGGSVSTLTIQRTQQEDSAVYLCASSWGGATSNQPQHFGDGTRLSIL.

This clonotype was observed a few times. This chain connects TRBV7-9 to TRBJ2-3, with D possibly TRBD2 on 5 matching bases. There are 16 residues in the CDR3. V was cut by 8 bases and J by 6 bases, with 24 bases left in between. From germline, CDR1 is SEHNR and CDR2 FQNEAQ (reference sequence). The DNA of the CDR3 is TGTGCCAGCGAGGGCGGACGGACCCATCGCCGGGATACGCAGTATTTT. Translating gives CASEGGRTHRRDTQYF.

This clonotype was detected many times. This chain joins TRBV7-6 and TRBJ2-2; D is possibly TRBD2 (6 bases). The germline V gene has CDR1 SGHVS and CDR2 FNYEAQ. V was clipped by 5 bases and J by 4 bases, with 20 bases between them. The CDR3 extends over 17 amino acids. CDR3 amino acids: CASSTRPGPGVTGELFF. The CDR3 nucleotides read TGTGCCAGCAGCACTCGACCAGGGCCGGGGGTCACCGGGGAGCTGTTTTTT.

This clonotype occurred many times. J is TRBJ2-1 and V is TRBV24-1; the D is unclear. The V gene lost 5 bases and the J gene lost 6 bases, with 13 bases spanning the gap. Germline CDR1 KGHDR, CDR2 SFDVKD. The CDR3 extends over 14 amino acids. The CDR3 sequence: CATSAHGPRNEQFF. Written as DNA, the CDR3 is TGTGCCACCAGTGCCCATGGACCCCGCAATGAGCAGTTCTTC.

In its sample, this clonotype was seen a few times. The genes are TRBV11-1 and TRBJ2-5; the match to TRBD1 covers 7 bases. In germline, CDR1 is SGHAT, CDR2 FQDESV (reference sequence). This CDR3 region has 18 residues. The V segment lost 3 bases and the J segment 2 bases; nucleotides outside the gene matches: 15. The CDR3 coding sequence is TGTGCCAGCAGCTTCCCCGACAGGGCGCGACCCTCGCAAGAGACCCAGTACTTC. Its translation is CASSFPDRARPSQETQYF.

This clonotype was detected a few times. The V and J genes are TRBV7-8 and TRBJ2-3, with 9 bases that match TRBD2. The CDR3 runs to 14 residues. V was pared by 2 bases and J by 6 bases, with 3 bases of the junction left unmatched. The germline CDR1 and CDR2 sequences are SGHVS and FQNEAQ. The DNA of the CDR3 is TGTGCCAGCAGCTTACGGCGGGGGGGCGATACGCAGTATTTT. It is translated as CASSLRRGGDTQYF.

The chain combines TRBV20-1 with TRBJ1-6; the D gene is possibly TRBD1 (5 bases). V was cut by 1 base and J by 2 bases, with 12 bases left in between. Germline CDR1 is DFQATT and CDR2 is SNEGSKA (reference sequence). This CDR3 has 16 residues. The CDR3 spells CSARVQGDAYNSPLHF. CDR3 coding DNA: TGCAGTGCTAGAGTTCAAGGGGACGCCTATAATTCACCCCTCCACTTT.

This clonotype was found a few times. J is TRBJ2-1 and V is TRBV4-3, with 9 nucleotides matching TRBD2. The CDR3 has 17 residues. In germline, CDR1 is LGHNA, CDR2 YSLEER. J gave up 8 bases and V 0 bases, and 11 bases lay outside the gene matches. CDR3 sequence: CASSQDAPGGGVYEQFF. CDR3 bases: TGCGCCAGCAGCCAAGATGCCCCTGGCGGGGGGGTCTATGAGCAGTTCTTC.

Only a few counts were recorded for this clonotype. The gene calls are TRBV15 and TRBJ2-7, with D possibly matching TRBD1 (6 bases). Germline CDR1 and CDR2: LNHNV and YYDKDF (reference sequence). The CDR3 sequence is 15 residues long. V lost 0 bases and J 4 bases, leaving 13 bases between the germline ends. CDR3 in amino acids: CATSRDRQGMYEQYV. DNA of the CDR3: TGTGCCACCAGCAGAGATAGGCAGGGGATGTACGAGCAGTACGTC.

J is TRBJ2-7 and V is TRBV4-1; D might be TRBD1 (7 bases). This CDR3 is built from 16 residues. Per germline, CDR1 MGHRA and CDR2 YSYEKL. V shed 3 bases and J shed 3 bases, with 18 bases lying between them. CDR3 residues: CASSQPSSGGLYEQYF. In DNA, the CDR3 is TGCGCCAGCAGCCAGCCGTCGTCAGGGGGGCTCTACGAGCAGTACTTC.

The rearrangement joins TRBV20-1 to TRBJ1-5; D is unresolved. V was clipped by 6 bases and J by 0 bases, with 12 bases between them. The CDR3 spans 14 residues. Germline V gene data show CDR1 as DFQATT and CDR2 as SNEGSKA (reference sequence). In nucleotides, the CDR3 is TGCAGTGCCTTCGGCTCATTTAGCAATCAGCCCCAGCATTTT. Protein: CSAFGSFSNQPQHF.

The rearrangement joins TRBV20-1 to TRBJ2-3, with TRBD1 matching over 9 bases. The CDR3 totals 15 residues. V lost 4 bases and J lost 4; bases outside the gene matches: 9. Germline CDR1 DFQATT, CDR2 SNEGSKA (reference sequence). In nucleotides, the CDR3 is TGCAGTGCTACGACCACAGGGGGCTACTCAGATACGCAGTATTTT. Encoded protein: CSATTTGGYSDTQYF.

The chain uses TRBV20-1 and TRBJ2-7; unclear D gene. V lost 0 bases to trimming and J lost 2 bases, with 11 bases between them. The CDR3 sequence is 14 residues long. In germline, CDR1 is DFQATT, CDR2 SNEGSKA (reference sequence). The CDR3 sequence is CSARDPYQTYEQYF. CDR3 DNA: TGCAGTGCTAGAGATCCATATCAAACCTACGAGCAGTACTTC.

This clonotype has a handful of counts. This chain links TRBV4-1 with TRBJ2-2, with 9 positions matching TRBD2. This CDR3 has 18 residues. The V segment lost 0 bases and the J segment 2 bases; nucleotides outside the gene matches: 7. Germline V CDR1 and CDR2: MGHRA, YSYEKL. The CDR3 sequence is CASSQDPGSGGNTGELFF. In nucleotides, the CDR3 is TGCGCCAGCAGCCAAGATCCGGGTAGCGGGGGTAACACCGGGGAGCTGTTTTTT.

This rearrangement joins TRBV12-3 or TRBV12-4 to TRBJ2-1; 7 positions agree with TRBD1. V shed 3 bases and J 10 bases; nucleotides not matched to a gene: 9. The CDR3 extends over 14 amino acids. CDR3 sequence (DNA): TGTGCCAGCAGTTTCGAAGTTAGGGGGCCGGAGCAGTTCTTC. Its protein product is CASSFEVRGPEQFF.

The V and J genes are TRBV7-2 and TRBJ2-1; possibly TRBD2 for D (6 bases). The CDR3 is 14 amino acids. The V gene lost 3 bases and the J gene lost 7 bases, with 13 bases spanning the gap. Per germline, CDR1 SGHTA and CDR2 FQGNSA. CDR3 bases: TGTGCCAGCAGCTTTCGCGGGGAATGGAATGAGCAGTTCTTC. It translates to CASSFRGEWNEQFF.